The present TCR beta chain was sequenced within a study of T cell clonality in common variable immunodeficiency. CVID subjects were around 15 female and more than 25 male, aged about 8 to 65. Using immunoSEQ multiplex PCR, the repertoire was profiled, and TCRdb retains in-frame clones only, with some absent. The sample contains around 30,000 clones, none of them singletons. The study, taken as a whole, reports: Fewer deletions and N-nucleotide insertions were reportedly seen in common variable immunodeficiency TCR beta sequences. CVID patient heterogeneity limited repertoire-clinical complication correlations. Compared with healthy controls, CVID subjects showed increased TCRbeta clonality, mostly in about a third.

Trimming cost V 4 bases and J 2 bases, with 15 bases left between them. The CDR3 has 15 amino acids. The germline gives CDR1 MNHEY, CDR2 SVGEGT. The table lists this clone with a few counts. Its antigen is not known. Read data end 3 residues before the CDR3 end; the end is taken from the germline J gene. The specimen sequenced was peripheral blood mononuclear cells. The chain is built from TRBV6-2 or TRBV6-3 and TRBJ2-7; D may be TRBD2 (7 bases). This TCR derives from a human donor with common variable immunodeficiency. The CDR3: CASSWGRGLTYEQYF. CDR3 bases read: TGTGCCAGCAGTTGGGGGCGGGGGCTTACCTACGAG.